This is a list of T cell receptor beta chains from one sample in a study of brain T cells in children with intractable seizures. The data were produced by immunoSEQ multiplex PCR, yet TCRdb's version contains in-frame clones alone and is incomplete. Counted here are approximately 3,600 clones, about three quarters occurring once; the ten biggest clones make up 50%. Specimen: resected brain tissue, collected at surgery. The source is a girl aged 2-10 years with Rasmussen encephalitis and intractable seizures. The CDR3 runs from the conserved cysteine through the conserved F or W. Fields, in order: V gene, CDR3 length, clone size, CDR3 protein. Only some rows state a clone size, as once, few, many or a class for expanded clones.

V gene: TRBV3-1/TRBV3-2
CDR3 length: 16
clone size: once
CDR3 protein: CASSLFSGTNSYEQYF

V gene: TRBV7-9
CDR3 length: 10
clone size: NA
CDR3 protein: CASDNTEAFF

V gene: TRBV7-9
CDR3 length: 14
clone size: NA
CDR3 protein: CASRPRGQDGTQYF

V gene: TRBV28
CDR3 length: 15
clone size: NA
CDR3 protein: CASSTGGNRKETQYF

V gene: TRBV30
CDR3 length: 13
clone size: NA
CDR3 protein: CAWSVFAGNTIYF

V gene: TRBV7-2
CDR3 length: 15
clone size: NA
CDR3 protein: CASSFLGTGSYEQYF

V gene: TRBV11-3
CDR3 length: 12
clone size: NA
CDR3 protein: CASSLANNGYTF

V gene: TRBV15
CDR3 length: 15
clone size: NA
CDR3 protein: CATSRDGSLNTEAFF

V gene: TRBV7-4
CDR3 length: 12
clone size: NA
CDR3 protein: CASSWTHYEQYF

V gene: TRBV5-6
CDR3 length: 13
clone size: NA
CDR3 protein: CASSLVLDTEAFF

V gene: TRBV4-2
CDR3 length: 16
clone size: NA
CDR3 protein: CASSQDIAGASYEQYF

V gene: TRBV9
CDR3 length: 15
clone size: NA
CDR3 protein: CASSGETGSRGEQFF

V gene: TRBV5-4
CDR3 length: 13
clone size: NA
CDR3 protein: CASSPRTGVGYTF

V gene: TRBV28
CDR3 length: 16
clone size: NA
CDR3 protein: CASRITSGTGGETQYF

V gene: TRBV10-1
CDR3 length: 15
clone size: NA
CDR3 protein: CASSGTGGAGGEQFF

V gene: TRBV12-3/TRBV12-4
CDR3 length: 13
clone size: NA
CDR3 protein: CASRHRSSYEQYF

V gene: TRBV6-5
CDR3 length: 15
clone size: NA
CDR3 protein: CASSYSMVGSYGYTF

V gene: TRBV6-5
CDR3 length: 14
clone size: NA
CDR3 protein: CASSYWVGPYEQYF

V gene: TRBV9
CDR3 length: 16
clone size: NA
CDR3 protein: CASSVISGGAGDTQYF

V gene: TRBV27
CDR3 length: 14
clone size: large
CDR3 protein: CASSNGARSEKLFF

V gene: TRBV5-4
CDR3 length: 13
clone size: large
CDR3 protein: CASSFQGSYEQYF

V gene: TRBV3-1/TRBV3-2
CDR3 length: 14
clone size: NA
CDR3 protein: CASSPTDSNQPQHF

V gene: TRBV13
CDR3 length: 15
clone size: NA
CDR3 protein: CASSLGGQRHREQYF

V gene: TRBV5-6
CDR3 length: 17
clone size: once
CDR3 protein: CASSFRGELSGANVLTF

V gene: TRBV5-6
CDR3 length: 14
clone size: once
CDR3 protein: CASSLPGTLYGYTF

V gene: TRBV12-3/TRBV12-4
CDR3 length: 13
clone size: NA
CDR3 protein: CASSFLKQETQYF

V gene: TRBV10-3
CDR3 length: 13
clone size: NA
CDR3 protein: CAIRAGGLAEAFF

V gene: TRBV10-3
CDR3 length: 13
clone size: NA
CDR3 protein: CALGTANTDTQYF

V gene: TRBV29-1
CDR3 length: 13
clone size: NA
CDR3 protein: CSVAGAGAYEQYF

V gene: TRBV2
CDR3 length: 13
clone size: few
CDR3 protein: CASTSNRVSPLHF

V gene: TRBV7-3
CDR3 length: 15
clone size: NA
CDR3 protein: CASSLTGGSVDTQYF

V gene: TRBV3-1/TRBV3-2
CDR3 length: 14
clone size: NA
CDR3 protein: CASSHRAGDTEQFF

V gene: TRBV9
CDR3 length: 13
clone size: NA
CDR3 protein: CASSVALEGTQYF

V gene: TRBV2
CDR3 length: 12
clone size: NA
CDR3 protein: CASNWFPDTQYF

V gene: TRBV28
CDR3 length: 14
clone size: NA
CDR3 protein: CASRSRTLTGELFF

V gene: TRBV7-2
CDR3 length: 15
clone size: NA
CDR3 protein: CASSYRPGNNEKLFF

V gene: TRBV5-5
CDR3 length: 13
clone size: NA
CDR3 protein: CASSFQGKETQYF

V gene: TRBV6-5
CDR3 length: 15
clone size: NA
CDR3 protein: CASSLFQLAYNEQFF

V gene: TRBV6-5
CDR3 length: 13
clone size: NA
CDR3 protein: CASSPQGIKPQHF

V gene: TRBV4-1
CDR3 length: 15
clone size: NA
CDR3 protein: CASSPMGQADYEQYF

V gene: TRBV7-9
CDR3 length: 16
clone size: NA
CDR3 protein: CASSHSLRSGSGEQYF

V gene: TRBV7-9
CDR3 length: 16
clone size: NA
CDR3 protein: CASSPSRTGGPYEQYF

V gene: TRBV27
CDR3 length: 14
clone size: NA
CDR3 protein: CASRLRGSIYGYTF

V gene: TRBV27
CDR3 length: 16
clone size: NA
CDR3 protein: CASSPGSGGPYNEQFF

V gene: TRBV6-5
CDR3 length: 13
clone size: NA
CDR3 protein: CASSYGQYTEAFF

V gene: TRBV28
CDR3 length: 16
clone size: NA
CDR3 protein: CASSYRLAGGTGELFF

V gene: TRBV3-1/TRBV3-2
CDR3 length: 12
clone size: NA
CDR3 protein: CASSLGLYEQYF

V gene: TRBV5-6
CDR3 length: 14
clone size: NA
CDR3 protein: CASSLVSAPLTKYF

V gene: TRBV12-3/TRBV12-4
CDR3 length: 11
clone size: NA
CDR3 protein: CASSFGGGYTF

V gene: TRBV7-8
CDR3 length: 17
clone size: NA
CDR3 protein: CASSLARGRATNEKLFF

V gene: TRBV5-6
CDR3 length: 15
clone size: NA
CDR3 protein: CASSLGGQGGEKLFF

V gene: TRBV3-1/TRBV3-2
CDR3 length: 13
clone size: few
CDR3 protein: CAAGLTNTGELFF